This T cell receptor beta chain was obtained from a study of T cell clonotyping in hematopoietic cell transplantation. Study conclusions and caveats: Recipient TCR diversity dropped after transplant; expanded clonotypes rose from day 30 to 180.

The CDR3 covers 14 residues. Germline-derived CDR1 and CDR2 are ENHRY and SYGVKD. With V trimmed by 8 bases and J by 3 bases, 8 bases remained unmatched. In the case of this clone: Its antigen is undetermined.

Only in-frame clones appear in the TCRdb table, and some are missing; sequencing was by immunoSEQ multiplex PCR. The sample holds around 13,000 clones, over 80% seen once. As to time point: recipient sample about 28 days before transplant, after cytoreduction. The rearrangement joins TRBV10-3 to TRBJ2-7; 9 bases are a match to TRBD1. The starting material was peripheral blood mononuclear cells, obtained before stem cell transplant. This receptor was taken from a man in his fifties or sixties with acute myeloid leukemia. Some clones in this sample may be carry-over from other donors' samples. Here the CDR3 reads CAISQGARGYEQYF. The CDR3 DNA is TGTGCCATCTCACAGGGGGCGCGAGGCTACGAGCAGTACTTC.